This section outlines one T cell receptor (beta chain) sequence together with its context. These data are taken from a study of blood T cell repertoires in COVID-19. Study at large: Donors in the United States, Italy and Spain gave samples during acute or convalescent COVID-19. The analysed material was cDNA or gDNA that came from T cells, B-cell-depleted T cells, or PBMCs.

Looked up from germline, CDR1 is SGHRS and CDR2 is YFSETQ. CDR3 length: 14 amino acids. Trimming left V 4 bases short and J 3 bases short, with 13 bases between. Original analysis: How many nucleated cells were present was estimated from reference gene primer amplification. The data were produced by immunoSEQ multiplex PCR, yet TCRdb's version contains in-frame clones alone and is incomplete. V and J calls and clone size follow that table, whereas D and trimming were derived from the DNA. The sample has 200,000 to 300,000 clones; around 90% are singletons. The sequencing input was peripheral blood. This TCR derives from a woman aged 35 to 49 with acute or convalescent COVID-19. This sequence joins TRBV5-1 and TRBJ1-1; D perhaps matches TRBD1 (5 bases). CDR3: CASSRRGGDTEAFF. In nucleotides, the CDR3 is TGCGCCAGCAGCCGTCGAGGAGGGGACACTGAAGCTTTCTTT.